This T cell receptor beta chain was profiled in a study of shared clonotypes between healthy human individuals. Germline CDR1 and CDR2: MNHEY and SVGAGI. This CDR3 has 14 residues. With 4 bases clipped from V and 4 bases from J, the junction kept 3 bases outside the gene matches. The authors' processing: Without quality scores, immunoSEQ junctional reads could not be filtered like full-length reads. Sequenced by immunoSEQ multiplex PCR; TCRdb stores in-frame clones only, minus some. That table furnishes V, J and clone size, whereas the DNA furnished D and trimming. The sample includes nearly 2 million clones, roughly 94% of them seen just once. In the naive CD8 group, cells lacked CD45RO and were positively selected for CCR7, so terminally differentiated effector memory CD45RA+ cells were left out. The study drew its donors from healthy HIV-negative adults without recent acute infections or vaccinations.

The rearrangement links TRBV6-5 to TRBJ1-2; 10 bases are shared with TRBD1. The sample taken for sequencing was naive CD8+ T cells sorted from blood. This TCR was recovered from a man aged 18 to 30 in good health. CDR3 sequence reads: CASSLGTGAYGYTF. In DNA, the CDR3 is TGTGCCAGCAGTTTGGGGACAGGGGCCTATGGCTACACCTTC.